This TCR beta chain was captured by sequencing in a study of blood T cell repertoires in COVID-19 (TCRdb year 2020). General notes on the study: Samples from collaborators originated in the United States, Italy and Spain and spanned both the acute and convalescent phases of COVID-19. The samples were drawn from two sources: the first 160 participants of the ongoing ImmuneRACE study, and 1,000 to 1,500 subjects contributed by 6 global collaborators. Sample metadata almost always included a de-identified subject ID, COVID-19 status, age in years and sex. Deeply sampled blood TCRbeta repertoires from subjects exposed to, actively infected with, or recovered from COVID-19 were included in the dataset. The prospective study material was composed of cDNA or gDNA derived from T cells, B-cell-depleted T cells, or PBMCs. Where available, HLA class I and class II types were taken from metadata supplied by the sample provider and were not determined by assay-based typing. The repertoires were made available in a free public database intended to serve as a resource for research on the immune response to SARS-CoV-2. On the study overall, not on this receptor specifically: The amount of clinical and demographic metadata varied by source and participant and was provided uncurated.

TCRbeta CDR3 regions were amplified from genomic DNA using the immunoSEQ Assay, a bias-controlled multiplex PCR. The paper's processing steps were these. The number of nucleated cells in each sample was estimated by amplification of reference gene primers within the assay. To quantify the absolute abundance of each unique TCRbeta CDR3 rearrangement, sequence reads were collapsed and filtered. For each sample, productive Simpson clonality was calculated as the square root of Simpson's diversity index over productive rearrangements. TCRdb retrieved this table from immuneACCESS and kept in-frame rearrangements only. Not all clones are present; in checked studies, unresolved V genes account for under half, and no reason is known for the remainder. The V and J calls and clone size were taken over from that table, and D and trimming were inferred from the DNA. The sample has roughly 500,000 clones on record, 80% to 90% of them singletons. The biggest ten clones account for around 0.9% of the sample.

One collaborating source in Seattle enrolled patients during active infection and followed them longitudinally through the course of disease. Each collaborating institution followed its own protocols to collect whole blood in K2EDTA tubes. Collaborator samples were shipped for TCRbeta analysis as frozen whole blood, isolated PBMCs, or DNA extracted from either sample type. This clone was recorded only once. Its antigen specificity is not known. Base-call qualities are not available, and no considerably larger clone is one nucleotide away. V is pared back by 5 bases and J by 5 bases, with 15 bases lying between the germline termini. From the germline V gene (reference sequence), CDR1 is SEHNR and CDR2 is FQNEAQ. Inclusive of the bounding cysteine and phenylalanine, the CDR3 is 14 residues long. The entry retains the CDR3 DNA only, 42 bases that are in frame from base 1.

This TCR derives from a man in his late teens or twenties with COVID-19, enrolled during active disease. Sequencing used peripheral blood. This receptor chain uses TRBV7-9 and TRBJ2-5; perhaps TRBD1 is the D gene, with 6 bases matching. The CDR3 has the sequence CASSQGLGRETQYF. The DNA is as follows: TGTGCCAGCAGCCAGGGGTTAGGAAGGGAGACCCAGTACTTC.